A single sample is the source of the 26 T cell receptor beta chains below, sequenced in a study of Ad26.COV2.S vaccination and SARS-CoV-2 variants. The protocol was immunoSEQ multiplex PCR, while the TCRdb copy is restricted to in-frame clones and leaves out a portion. The table records 430,000 or so clones, nearly 90% of them present only once. The sample's treatment: around 19 received Ad26.COV2.S at low or high dose, single or two shots; roughly five received placebo; per-sample allocation not given. Sampling happened 63 days after the first vaccine or placebo injection. The sequenced sample was peripheral blood, obtained in a trial of Ad26.COV2.S vaccine versus placebo. These receptors were obtained from a person between 18 and 65 years old who received the Ad26.COV2.S COVID-19 vaccine or a placebo.

The genes are TRBV12-3 or TRBV12-4 and TRBJ1-5, with D possibly matching TRBD1 (5 bases). Trimming removed 2 bases from V and 4 bases from J, with 6 bases in between. The CDR3 consists of 13 residues. CDR3 DNA sequence: TGTGCCAGCAGTTTAAGGGGAAATCAGCCCCAGCATTTT. Translating gives CASSLRGNQPQHF.

This clone turned up a few times. The V call is TRBV11-1, the J call TRBJ2-7; possible D gene TRBD2, 5 bases. CDR1 and CDR2 (germline): SGHAT, FQDESV (reference sequence). V was shortened by 3 bases and J by 2 bases, with 8 bases between the two germline ends. This CDR3 contains 13 residues. CDR3: CASSFPGTYEQYF. CDR3 in DNA: TGTGCCAGCAGCTTTCCCGGGACCTACGAGCAGTACTTC.

The chain joins TRBV18 to TRBJ2-3, with D possibly matching TRBD2 (6 bases). The CDR3 covers 17 residues. With 2 bases removed from V and 3 bases from J, the gap between germline ends came to 18 bases. Germline V gene lookup returns CDR1 KGHSH and CDR2 LQKENI. CDR3 region: CASSPEKNGSGTDTQYF. CDR3 in DNA: TGTGCCAGCTCACCAGAAAAAAACGGGAGTGGGACAGATACGCAGTATTTT.

This clone was found a few times. The gene calls are TRBV7-9 and TRBJ2-2, with a tentative D call TRBD1 (5 bases). CDR1 and CDR2 from the germline V gene are SEHNR and FQNEAQ (reference sequence). Trimming stripped 5 bases from V and 8 bases from J, with 18 bases between. The CDR3 spans 15 residues. The CDR3 DNA is TGTGCCAGCAGCCGTCCAGAAAGGGGTATGGGGGAGCTGTTTTTT. Amino acids: CASSRPERGMGELFF.

This clone was seen a few times. In DNA form, the CDR3 reads TGCGCCAGCAGCTATCCCTCAGGGGTAGCAACCTACGAGCAGTACTTC. Translated: CASSYPSGVATYEQYF. The V gene is TRBV5-1, the J gene TRBJ2-7; tentative D call: TRBD1 (6 bases). The germline V gene has CDR1 SGHRS and CDR2 YFSETQ. Trimming removed 3 bases at V and 2 bases at J, with 18 bases between. This CDR3 has 16 residues.

The V call is TRBV7-2, the J call TRBJ1-2, with a possible D match to TRBD1 (5 bases). This CDR3 comprises 13 residues. Trimming removed 5 bases from V and 7 bases from J, with 14 bases in between. The germline gives CDR1 SGHTA, CDR2 FQGNSA. The CDR3 loop reads CASSVTGISGYTF. In DNA form, the CDR3 reads TGTGCCAGCAGCGTAACAGGAATAAGTGGCTACACCTTC.

This clone was observed a handful of times. The chain combines TRBV7-2 with TRBJ1-2; TRBD1 matches 7 bases. CDR1 is SGHTA, CDR2 FQGNSA, per germline. The CDR3 runs to 14 residues. V lost 4 bases to trimming and J lost 4 bases; unmatched junction nucleotides: 6. The CDR3 bases are TGTGCCAGCAGCTCCACCGGGACAGTCTATGGCTACACCTTC. Protein sequence: CASSSTGTVYGYTF.

The CDR3 spells CASSLTGDSNQPQHF. The DNA for the CDR3 is TGTGCCAGCAGCTTAACCGGGGATAGCAATCAGCCCCAGCATTTT. J is TRBJ1-5 and V is TRBV7-2; no firm D call. Trimming cost V 2 bases and J 0 bases, with 8 bases left between them. The germline gives CDR1 SGHTA, CDR2 FQGNSA. The CDR3 extends over 15 amino acids.

This clone showed up just once. This chain joins TRBV19 and TRBJ2-7; 7 bases agree with TRBD1. Germline V gene data show CDR1 as LNHDA and CDR2 as SQIVND (reference sequence). The CDR3 runs to 14 residues. V lost 4 bases to trimming and J lost 7 bases; unmatched junction nucleotides: 10. The CDR3 DNA reads TGTGCCAGTAGTACCGACAGGGTCCGTGGAGAGCAGTACTTC. Residues: CASSTDRVRGEQYF.

This rearrangement joins TRBV6-2 or TRBV6-3 to TRBJ1-1; tentatively, D is TRBD1 (6 bases). Per the germline V gene, CDR1 is MNHEY and CDR2 is SVGEGT. Between the trimmed V and J ends, which lost 6 bases and 3 bases, there was a span of 14 bases. This CDR3 contains 14 residues. The CDR3 DNA reads as TGTGCCAGCAGCCGAGGGGGAGGGTACACTGAAGCTTTCTTT. Translated: CASSRGGGYTEAFF.

The genes are TRBV19 and TRBJ1-1, with a weak D call TRBD1 (5 bases). Germline assignment: CDR1 LNHDA and CDR2 SQIVND (reference sequence). This CDR3 region has 14 residues. The V end lost 7 bases, the J end lost 10 bases, and 22 bases lay between the germline ends. CDR3: CASTTARGKSVAFF. The CDR3, as DNA: TGTGCCAGTACCACCGCCCGGGGCAAGAGCGTAGCTTTCTTT. Using reference TRBV19 and TRBJ1-1 for the parts outside the CDR3, the full variable domain is DGGITQSPKYLFRKEGQNVTLSCEQNLNHDAMYWYRQDPGQGLRLIYYSQIVNDFQKGDIAEGYSVSREKKESFPLTVTSAQKNPTAFYLCASTTARGKSVAFFGQGTRLTVV.

The V gene is TRBV7-6, the J gene TRBJ2-6; D is uncertain. V was pared by 1 base and J by 4 bases, with 8 bases between. The length of the CDR3 is 15 residues. Germline lookup yields CDR1 SGHVS and CDR2 FNYEAQ. The CDR3 region is CASSLVGTGANVLTF. CDR3 nucleotide sequence: TGTGCCAGCAGCTTAGTGGGAACAGGGGCCAACGTCCTGACTTTC.

This clone has only a few counts. This chain uses TRBV7-9 with TRBJ1-4; unclear D gene. The CDR3 consists of 14 residues. The V and J ends lost 3 bases and 1 base respectively, with 6 bases between them. Germline V gene sequence: CDR1 SEHNR, CDR2 FQNEAQ (reference sequence). For the CDR3, the DNA is TGTGCCAGCAGCTTGGTCGGAACTAATGAAAAACTGTTTTTT. This codes for CASSLVGTNEKLFF.

J is TRBJ2-1 and V is TRBV30, with TRBD2 matching 8 bases. The germline gives CDR1 GTSNPN, CDR2 SVGIG (reference sequence). J gave up 7 bases and V 0 bases, and 8 bases lay outside the gene matches. There are 15 residues in the CDR3. This CDR3 reads CAWSVSLAGENEQFF. The DNA of the CDR3 is TGTGCCTGGAGTGTAAGTCTAGCGGGTGAAAATGAGCAGTTCTTC.

V is TRBV5-1 and J is TRBJ2-7; TRBD1 aligns across 7 bases. Germline V gives CDR1 SGHRS, CDR2 YFSETQ. This CDR3 has 15 residues. V lost 0 bases to trimming and J lost 5 bases; unmatched junction nucleotides: 8. The CDR3 bases are TGCGCCAGCAGCTTGGGATTCGACAGGGACCACGAGCAGTACGTC. Translation gives CASSLGFDRDHEQYV.

The V and J genes are TRBV25-1 and TRBJ2-1, with TRBD2 matching over 10 bases. The CDR3 is made up of 14 amino acids. CDR1 is MGHDK, CDR2 SYGVNS, per germline. V shed 4 bases and J 3 bases; nucleotides not matched to a gene: 0. The CDR3 DNA reads as TGTGCCAGCAGTGCTAGCGGGAGCTACAATGAGCAGTTCTTC. This sequence encodes CASSASGSYNEQFF.

The V and J genes are TRBV4-2 and TRBJ2-3, with unresolved D. Germline values: CDR1 LGHNA, CDR2 YNFKEQ. CDR3 length equals 16 residues. The V and J ends lost 0 bases and 1 base respectively, with 11 bases between them. For the CDR3, the DNA is TGTGCCAGCAGCCAAGAAAGGGCCCAGGGCACAGATACGCAGTATTTT. It is translated as CASSQERAQGTDTQYF.

The rearrangement joins TRBV4-3 to TRBJ2-3, with TRBD2 as a possible D gene (6 bases). Per germline, CDR1 LGHNA and CDR2 YSLEER. The CDR3 is 14 amino acids. V dropped 5 bases and J dropped 2 bases, with 11 bases sitting between them. The CDR3 protein is CASSARTITDTQYF. The CDR3 region has the DNA TGCGCCAGCAGCGCCCGGACTATCACAGATACGCAGTATTTT.

V and J are TRBV18 and TRBJ1-4; no reliable D call. V lost 2 bases, J lost 5 bases, and 12 bases lay in between. Germline-derived CDR1 and CDR2 are KGHSH and LQKENI. This CDR3 has 15 residues. The CDR3 reads CASSPKKAENEKLFF. The DNA for the CDR3 is TGTGCCAGCTCACCAAAGAAGGCGGAGAATGAAAAACTGTTTTTT.

The chain is built from TRBV7-6 and TRBJ1-4; D remains unclear. Germline assignment: CDR1 SGHVS and CDR2 FNYEAQ. The V end lost 5 bases, the J end lost 7 bases, and 11 bases lay between the germline ends. This CDR3 is 13 amino acids long. CDR3 in DNA: TGTGCCAGCAGCATCCTGGGAAGTGAAAAACTGTTTTTT. This gives the protein CASSILGSEKLFF.

Written as DNA, the CDR3 is TGTGCCAGCACGGTTGGCGAGACCCAGTACTTC. Protein product: CASTVGETQYF. J is TRBJ2-5 and V is TRBV2; D unclear. The V gene's germline CDR1 is SNHLY and CDR2 FYNNEI. Trimming took 7 bases from V and 5 from J, leaving 8 bases between them. This CDR3 has 11 amino acids.

The chain joins TRBV5-1 to TRBJ2-2; D is ambiguous. The CDR3 consists of 12 residues. The V gene's germline CDR1 is SGHRS and CDR2 YFSETQ. The V end was cut by 7 bases, the J end by 6 bases, with 10 bases between. CDR3 protein: CASALTPGELFF. The CDR3 bases are TGCGCCAGCGCTCTAACCCCCGGGGAGCTGTTTTTT.

This clone was seen more than once but under ten times. The chain has TRBV28 and TRBJ2-7; TRBD2 matches at 7 bases. Trimming cost V 4 bases and J 4 bases; bases outside gene matches: 7. Germline lookup yields CDR1 MDHEN and CDR2 SYDVKM. The CDR3 is 14 residues long. CDR3 coding DNA: TGTGCCAGCAGTTCGCATGGCGGGGGTTACGAGCAGTACTTC. It translates to CASSSHGGGYEQYF.

The rearrangement links TRBV3-1 (or the pseudogene TRBV3-2) to TRBJ1-6; the match to TRBD1 covers 9 bases. The V and J ends lost 1 base and 8 bases, in that order; junction bases with no gene match: 0. The CDR3 totals 14 residues. The V gene's germline CDR1 is LGHDT and CDR2 YNNKEL (reference sequence). CDR3 residues: CASSQGTGDSPLHF. The CDR3 DNA follows: TGTGCCAGCAGCCAAGGGACAGGGGATTCACCCCTCCACTTT.

This clone has more than one count but fewer than ten. The gene calls are TRBV6-5 and TRBJ1-4, with TRBD1 identical over 8 bases. Losses at the gene ends were 8 bases for V and 6 bases for J; bases not matched to a gene: 5. This CDR3 contains 13 residues. Germline assignment: CDR1 MNHEY and CDR2 SVGAGI. The CDR3 region has the DNA TGTGCCAGCTCGAAGACAGGGGATGAAAAACTGTTTTTT. It specifies CASSKTGDEKLFF.

The V and J genes are TRBV3-1 (or the pseudogene TRBV3-2) and TRBJ2-7; D is perhaps TRBD1 (6 bases). With 0 bases removed from V and 4 bases from J, the gap between germline ends came to 13 bases. CDR3 length: 15 amino acids. Germline V gene lookup returns CDR1 LGHDT and CDR2 YNNKEL (reference sequence). For the CDR3, the DNA is TGTGCCAGCAGCCAAGAGGGACACCCATTATACGAGCAGTACTTC. It yields the protein CASSQEGHPLYEQYF.